Listed here are 20 T cell receptor beta chains from one sample, sequenced in a study of control samples from healthy donors and cancer patients. Method: immunoSEQ multiplex PCR; TCRdb's copy keeps in-frame clones and lacks some. This table holds about 110,000 clones, roughly 90% found once. Sequences were obtained from blood. These receptors all stem from a woman in her forties or fifties in good health.

This clone was picked up one time. The genes are TRBV12-3 or TRBV12-4 and TRBJ2-3; D remains unclear. This CDR3 has 13 amino acids. V was trimmed by 5 bases and J by 0 bases, leaving 6 bases between them. The CDR3 loop is CASSGFSTDTQYF. The CDR3 bases are TGTGCCAGCAGTGGCTTTAGCACAGATACGCAGTATTTT.

The genes are TRBV9 and TRBJ1-3; no reliable D call. Germline CDR1 is SGDLS and CDR2 is YYNGEE. There are 17 residues in the CDR3. Between the trimmed V and J ends, which lost 0 bases and 0 bases, there was a span of 13 bases. In DNA form, the CDR3 reads TGTGCCAGCAGCGTAGGGGGTTGGGAGAGCTCTGGAAACACCATATATTTT. Amino acid sequence: CASSVGGWESSGNTIYF.

The rearrangement uses TRBV19 and TRBJ1-5; D is ambiguous. The V end lost 5 bases, the J end lost 5 bases, and 7 bases lay between the germline ends. This CDR3 region has 12 residues. In germline, CDR1 is LNHDA, CDR2 SQIVND (reference sequence). In nucleotides, the CDR3 is TGTGCCAGTAGTCCCTCTTATCAGCCCCAGCATTTT. Its translation is CASSPSYQPQHF.

The chain combines TRBV6-6 with TRBJ2-1, with D perhaps TRBD1 (6 bases). The CDR3 is 14 amino acids. V shed 5 bases and J shed 3 bases, with 11 bases lying between them. The germline gives CDR1 MNHNY, CDR2 SVGAGI (reference sequence). CDR3 amino acids: CASSPATGYNEQFF. DNA for the CDR3: TGTGCCAGCAGTCCTGCGACAGGCTACAATGAGCAGTTCTTC.

The gene calls are TRBV18 and TRBJ2-7; D is tentatively TRBD1 or TRBD2 (6 bases each). The ends were cut back, 2 bases at V and 7 bases at J, with 15 bases in the middle. Germline V gene lookup returns CDR1 KGHSH and CDR2 LQKENI. The CDR3 sequence is 14 residues long. The CDR3 here is CASSPSSGAGEQYF. The CDR3, as DNA: TGTGCCAGCTCACCATCCTCGGGGGCGGGAGAGCAGTACTTC.

The gene calls are TRBV5-4 and TRBJ1-1; D ambiguous. The CDR3 consists of 12 residues. CDR1 is SGHNT, CDR2 YYREEE, per germline (reference sequence). Trimming took 0 bases from V and 3 from J, leaving 3 bases between them. CDR3 protein: CASSLGYTEAFF. CDR3 sequence (DNA): TGTGCCAGCAGCTTGGGGTACACTGAAGCTTTCTTT.

J is TRBJ1-3 and V is TRBV5-1, with TRBD1 matching over 8 bases. Trimming cost V 4 bases and J 0 bases; bases outside gene matches: 9. This CDR3 is 17 amino acids long. Germline CDR1 and CDR2: SGHRS and YFSETQ. The DNA of the CDR3 is TGCGCCAGCAGCGCCGGGACAGGAAGATCCTCTGGAAACACCATATATTTT. Translated, it gives CASSAGTGRSSGNTIYF.

The gene calls are TRBV18 and TRBJ2-7; D is unresolved. The CDR3 consists of 13 residues. Per germline, CDR1 KGHSH and CDR2 LQKENI. V lost 3 bases and J 5 bases, leaving 11 bases between the germline ends. The CDR3 sequence is CASSPLDIHEQYF. The CDR3 DNA reads TGTGCCAGCTCACCCCTTGACATCCACGAGCAGTACTTC.

The genes are TRBV7-2 and TRBJ2-3; no reliable D call. Deletions cut 3 bases from V and 2 bases from J, with 18 bases between. In germline, CDR1 is SGHTA, CDR2 FQGNSA. CDR3 length: 17 amino acids. The CDR3 bases are TGTGCCAGCAGCTTGGGTACGGTGCGGTTAGCCACAGATACGCAGTATTTT. It translates to CASSLGTVRLATDTQYF.

The table lists this clone with a few counts. The V call is TRBV10-3, the J call TRBJ1-5, with D possibly being TRBD1 (5 bases). CDR3 length equals 14 residues. V dropped 4 bases and J dropped 5 bases, with 12 bases sitting between them. The germline gives CDR1 ENHRY, CDR2 SYGVKD. The CDR3 loop is CAISVGGRDQPQHF. The CDR3 DNA sequence: TGTGCCATCAGTGTGGGGGGGAGGGATCAGCCCCAGCATTTT.

The chain carries TRBV5-6 and TRBJ2-7, with D maybe TRBD2 (6 bases). Trimming took 0 bases from V and 2 from J, leaving 9 bases between them. The CDR3 consists of 14 residues. CDR1 SGHDT and CDR2 YYEEEE come from the germline V gene. CDR3 nucleotides: TGTGCCAGCAGCTTGGCGGGAGCGACCTACGAGCAGTACGTC. This translates into CASSLAGATYEQYV.

In its sample, this clone was seen once. The chain couples TRBV6-2 or TRBV6-3 to TRBJ1-5; the D is unclear. This CDR3 has 14 amino acids. CDR1 is MNHEY and CDR2 is SVGEGT in the germline V gene. V was pared by 6 bases and J by 6 bases, with 15 bases between. CDR3 sequence: CASSRVQAAQPQHF. Here the CDR3 DNA reads TGTGCCAGCAGCCGGGTCCAGGCCGCTCAGCCCCAGCATTTT.

The rearrangement joins TRBV2 to TRBJ2-1; D is ambiguous. This CDR3 is built from 16 residues. V was pared by 8 bases and J by 0 bases, with 17 bases between. Looked up from germline, CDR1 is SNHLY and CDR2 is FYNNEI. The CDR3 sequence is CASDGWGPSSYNEQFF. The CDR3 nucleotides read TGTGCCAGCGACGGTTGGGGTCCGAGCTCCTACAATGAGCAGTTCTTC.

The chain employs TRBV30 and TRBJ2-5; a possible D gene is TRBD2 (5 bases). Trimming shortened V by 6 bases and J by 0 bases, and 11 bases separated the two germline ends. The CDR3 has 13 residues. Germline CDR1 and CDR2: GTSNPN and SVGIG (reference sequence). CDR3 residues: CACQRAHQETQYF. CDR3 in DNA: TGTGCCTGCCAGAGGGCCCACCAAGAGACCCAGTACTTC.

The chain combines TRBV24-1 with TRBJ1-1; D gene unclear. Germline CDR1 is KGHDR and CDR2 is SFDVKD. The CDR3 runs to 11 residues. V was clipped by 4 bases and J by 7 bases, with 6 bases between them. In DNA form, the CDR3 reads TGTGCCACCAGTGACCTTTTTGAAGCTTTCTTT. Translated: CATSDLFEAFF.

The gene calls are TRBV6-6 and TRBJ2-5; 7 bases are a match to TRBD1. Germline loops: CDR1 MNHNY, CDR2 SVGAGI (reference sequence). The CDR3 sequence is 14 residues long. After removal of 7 bases from V and 3 bases from J, the junction contained 8 bases not matched to a gene. The CDR3 DNA sequence: TGTGCCAGCACGCGGACAGGTAGAAAAGAGACCCAGTACTTC. It is translated as CASTRTGRKETQYF.

The V call is TRBV5-4, the J call TRBJ1-6, with TRBD1 matching over 9 bases. The CDR3 loop spans 14 amino acids. Trimming removed 3 bases from V and 7 bases from J; junction bases left unmatched: 2. Germline V gene sequence: CDR1 SGHNT, CDR2 YYREEE (reference sequence). This CDR3 reads CASSSGQGNSPLHF. CDR3 DNA sequence: TGTGCCAGCAGCTCGGGACAGGGCAATTCACCCCTCCACTTT.

The chain recombines TRBV19 with TRBJ2-5; 12 nucleotides match TRBD2. The CDR3 totals 17 residues. Trimming took 3 bases from V and 2 from J; bases not matched to a gene: 7. Germline V gives CDR1 LNHDA, CDR2 SQIVND (reference sequence). The CDR3 bases are TGTGCCAGTAGTATCCGGCTAGCGGGAGGGATACAAGAGACCCAGTACTTC. It yields the protein CASSIRLAGGIQETQYF.

This chain links TRBV5-4 with TRBJ2-5; possibly TRBD1 for D (5 bases). V gave up 3 bases and J gave up 5 bases, with 8 bases separating them. Germline V lookup: CDR1 SGHNT, CDR2 YYREEE (reference sequence). The CDR3 sequence is 12 residues long. The CDR3 DNA is TGTGCCAGCAGCTCAGGGTACGAGACCCAGTACTTC. It specifies CASSSGYETQYF.

The gene calls are TRBV7-7 and TRBJ2-5; a possible D gene is TRBD2 (6 bases). Trimming removed 4 bases from V and 4 bases from J, with 16 bases in between. The CDR3 is made up of 15 amino acids. The germline V gene has CDR1 SSHAT and CDR2 FNYEAQ (reference sequence). This chain's CDR3 is CASSWTGGAPETQYF. As DNA, the CDR3 is TGTGCCAGCAGCTGGACCGGGGGAGCGCCAGAGACCCAGTACTTC.